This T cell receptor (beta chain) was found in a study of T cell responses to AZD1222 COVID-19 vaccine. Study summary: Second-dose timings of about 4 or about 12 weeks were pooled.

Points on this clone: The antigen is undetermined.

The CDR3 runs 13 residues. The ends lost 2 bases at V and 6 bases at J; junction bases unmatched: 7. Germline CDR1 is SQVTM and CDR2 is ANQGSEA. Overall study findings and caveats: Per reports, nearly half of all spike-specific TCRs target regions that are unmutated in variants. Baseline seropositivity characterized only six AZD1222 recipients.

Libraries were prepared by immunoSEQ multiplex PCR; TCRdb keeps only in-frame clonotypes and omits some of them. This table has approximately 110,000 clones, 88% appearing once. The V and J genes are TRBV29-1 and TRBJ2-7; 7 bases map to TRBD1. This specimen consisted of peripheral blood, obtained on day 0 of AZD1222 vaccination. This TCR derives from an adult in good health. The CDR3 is CSVEPQGVGEQYF. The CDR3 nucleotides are TGCAGCGTTGAACCTCAGGGGGTGGGCGAGCAGTACTTC.